These T cell receptor beta chains were read from a single sample in a study of control samples from healthy donors and cancer patients. Profiled with immunoSEQ multiplex PCR; TCRdb holds only in-frame clones, not every one. The repertoire holds just over 15,000 clones, with 87% as singletons. The sequenced sample was PBMCs. The receptors were gathered from a woman in her 70s with colorectal cancer. Each CDR3 is given with its conserved first and last residue. The D gene is left open where the match is weak. Some rows mark clone size as missing; the rest say once, few, many or name a class of expanded clone.

cdr3_length j_call clone_size d_call v_call cdr3_nt cdr3_aa
12 TRBJ1-2 NA NA TRBV5-4 TGTGCCAGCAGCTTGGACGGACACGGCTACACCTTC CASSLDGHGYTF
12 TRBJ2-7 NA NA TRBV10-3 TGTGCCATCAGCGAGGGGTCCTACGAGCAGTACTTC CAISEGSYEQYF
14 TRBJ2-1 NA TRBD2 TRBV4-3 TGCGCCAGCAGCCACCTTCGGGGGGAAGATGAGCAGTTCTTC CASSHLRGEDEQFF
15 TRBJ2-1 NA TRBD1 TRBV19 TGTGCCAGTAGTATGGGTCAGGGGGTTTACAATGAGCAGTTCTTC CASSMGQGVYNEQFF
15 TRBJ1-1 NA NA TRBV4-3 TGCGCCAGCAGCCTGGGGGACGTTAGGCGCCCTGAAGCTTTCTTT CASSLGDVRRPEAFF
17 TRBJ2-7 once TRBD1 TRBV6-2/TRBV6-3 TGTGCCAGCAGTCCCTCCCCGCTTGACAGGGGATTAGGCGAGCAGTACTTC CASSPSPLDRGLGEQYF
13 TRBJ1-2 NA NA TRBV7-2 TGTGCCAGCAGCCCAGACCGAAACTATGGCTACACCTTC CASSPDRNYGYTF
15 TRBJ2-3 NA NA TRBV2 TGTGCCGGACTTCCCGAGCATTACCAGGGGGATACGCAGTATTTT CAGLPEHYQGDTQYF
18 TRBJ2-3 NA NA TRBV9 TGTGCCAGCAGCGTAGTAGCCCGGGGGAAAGGGACCCCAGATACGCAGTATTTT CASSVVARGKGTPDTQYF
15 TRBJ2-1 NA NA TRBV7-2 TGTGCCAGCAGCTTGGGGGGACAGAGTTACAATGAGCAGTTCTTC CASSLGGQSYNEQFF
15 TRBJ1-5 few NA TRBV15 TGTGCCACCAGCAGAGATAAGGGCTACAATCAGCCCCAGCATTTT CATSRDKGYNQPQHF
14 TRBJ2-7 NA NA TRBV5-6 TGTGCCAGCAGCTTGGCCCTAGGGTTCTACGAGCAGTACTTC CASSLALGFYEQYF
16 TRBJ2-7 NA TRBD1 TRBV6-4 TGTGCCAGCAGTGACCCGTTAGGGACAGCAGCCTACGAGCAGTACTTC CASSDPLGTAAYEQYF
16 TRBJ1-2 NA NA TRBV9 TGTGCCAGCAGCGTAGCTGTCGGGGGGCTCGACTATGGCTACACCTTC CASSVAVGGLDYGYTF
13 TRBJ1-2 once NA TRBV9 TGTGCCAGCAGCAACCCTGGCGGCTATGGCTACACCTTC CASSNPGGYGYTF
18 TRBJ1-4 NA NA TRBV25-1 TGTGCCAGCAGTGAATGGGAAGGGTTCTTGTCGACTAATGAAAAACTGTTTTTT CASSEWEGFLSTNEKLFF
16 TRBJ2-7 NA NA TRBV7-2 TGTGCCAGCAGCCCTAGTAGGGACCTAGGGGTATACGAGCAGTACTTC CASSPSRDLGVYEQYF
12 TRBJ1-2 NA TRBD1 TRBV4-2 TGTGCCAGCAGCCCGGGACAGGATGGCTACACCTTC CASSPGQDGYTF
15 TRBJ1-6 NA NA TRBV27 TGTGCCAGCAGTTTCGGAGTGAAGGTAGACTCACCCCTCCACTTT CASSFGVKVDSPLHF
18 TRBJ1-4 once NA TRBV18 TGTGCCAGCTCACCTCTCCCGCGGGGGTTTTGGACTAATGAAAAACTGTTTTTT CASSPLPRGFWTNEKLFF
14 TRBJ2-6 NA NA TRBV29-1 TGCAGCGTTGGACGGGGAGGTGGGGCCAACGTCCTGACTTTC CSVGRGGGANVLTF
17 TRBJ1-6 NA NA TRBV27 TGTGCCAGCAGTTTATTGGGGGCCCAGGCTTCTGGTTCACCCCTCCACTTT CASSLLGAQASGSPLHF
13 TRBJ2-7 NA TRBD2 TRBV3-1/TRBV3-2 TGTGCGCGGGGGGGGTCCAGCTCCTACGAGCAGTACTTC CARGGSSSYEQYF
14 TRBJ2-7 few NA TRBV4-3 TGCGCCAGCAGCCAAGATTATGGGGTCTACGAGCAGTACTTC CASSQDYGVYEQYF
15 TRBJ2-7 once TRBD1 TRBV10-3 TGTGCCATCAGTGAGCCGGGACAGGGGGCGCGGGAGCAGTACTTC CAISEPGQGAREQYF
15 TRBJ2-7 once TRBD2 TRBV9 TGTGCCAGCAGCGAGACTAGCGGGAGTCCGGCCGAGCAGTACTTC CASSETSGSPAEQYF
16 TRBJ2-1 NA TRBD2 TRBV19 TGTGCCAGTAGTTCTTTTAGCGGGAGCTCCTACAATGAGCAGTTCTTC CASSSFSGSSYNEQFF
15 TRBJ2-1 NA NA TRBV6-1 TGTGCCAGCAGTGAAGGACAGGTTGCCTACAATGAGCAGTTCTTC CASSEGQVAYNEQFF
16 TRBJ2-1 NA NA TRBV6-6 TGTGCCAGCAGAATTGCGGAATCAGGGCCTTTCGATGAGCAGTTCTTC CASRIAESGPFDEQFF
13 TRBJ1-2 once NA TRBV3-1/TRBV3-2 TGTGCCAGCAGCCAGGGATGGAACTATGGCTACACCTTC CASSQGWNYGYTF
13 TRBJ1-5 NA NA TRBV5-3 TGTGCCAGAAGACTCCTAGGCTATCAGCCCCAGCATTTT CARRLLGYQPQHF
15 TRBJ2-1 few NA TRBV7-8 TGTGCCAGCAGCTTAGACCGGACTACCTACAATGAGCAGTTCTTC CASSLDRTTYNEQFF
13 TRBJ1-2 few NA TRBV12-3/TRBV12-4 TGTGCCAGCAGTCGCTCAGGGGATGATGGCTACACCTTC CASSRSGDDGYTF
16 TRBJ2-3 NA NA TRBV7-8 TGTGCCAGCACCCCAGACGGACAGCACTTCACAGATACGCAGTATTTT CASTPDGQHFTDTQYF
15 TRBJ1-3 NA NA TRBV5-4 TGTGCCAGCAGCTTGGCCCCCAGCTCTGGAAACACCATATATTTT CASSLAPSSGNTIYF
13 TRBJ1-1 NA NA TRBV5-1 TGCGCCAGCAGCCCGGACTGGAACACTGAAGCTTTCTTT CASSPDWNTEAFF
12 TRBJ2-2 NA NA TRBV12-3/TRBV12-4 TGTGCCAGCGCCGGACTTACCGGGGAGCTGTTTTTT CASAGLTGELFF
14 TRBJ1-2 NA TRBD1 TRBV5-1 TGCGCCAGCAGCTCCAGGACAGGGAGTGGGGGCTACACCTTC CASSSRTGSGGYTF
14 TRBJ2-7 once TRBD1 TRBV11-1 TGTGCCAGCAGCTTGACAGGGGATACCTACGAGCAGTACTTC CASSLTGDTYEQYF
14 TRBJ2-3 NA NA TRBV21-1 TGTGCCAGCAAGACAGGGGGCTGGACAGATACGCAGTATTTT CASKTGGWTDTQYF
16 TRBJ2-7 NA NA TRBV6-5 TGTGCCAGCAGTTACTTCGATACCCCGGACGGCTACGAGCAGTACTTC CASSYFDTPDGYEQYF
14 TRBJ2-7 NA TRBD1 TRBV5-5 TGTGCCAGCAGCCCGGGACAGGCCCTCTACGAGCAGTACTTC CASSPGQALYEQYF
15 TRBJ2-1 NA TRBD2 TRBV24-1 TGTGCCACCAGTGACCCCGTCAGGCGGGGGGGGGAGCAGTTCTTC CATSDPVRRGGEQFF
16 TRBJ2-3 NA TRBD1 TRBV5-1 TGCGCCAGCAGCTCATTCCCGGGACAGGCCACAGATACGCAGTATTTT CASSSFPGQATDTQYF
14 TRBJ1-1 NA NA TRBV19 TGTGCCAGTAGTATAACCTCTGGGTCTGGCGAAGCTTTCTTT CASSITSGSGEAFF
14 TRBJ1-4 NA NA TRBV28 TGTGCCAGCAGTTTATCCGCAACTAATGAAAAACTGTTTTTT CASSLSATNEKLFF
16 TRBJ1-4 once NA TRBV6-2/TRBV6-3 TGTGCCAGCAGTTACCCCGGAGTCCGGGGAAATGAAAAACTGTTTTTT CASSYPGVRGNEKLFF
14 TRBJ2-5 NA NA TRBV3-1/TRBV3-2 TGTGCCAGCAGCCACCTCGGAAGAGGGGAGACCCAGTACTTC CASSHLGRGETQYF
13 TRBJ1-4 NA NA TRBV29-1 TGCAGCGTTGGTGGGGGAGCGGGTGAAAAACTGTTTTTT CSVGGGAGEKLFF
16 TRBJ2-3 once NA TRBV7-2 TGTGCCAGCAGCCCAAGAGGGGGGACCCTCGCAGATACGCAGTATTTT CASSPRGGTLADTQYF
14 TRBJ1-2 NA NA TRBV4-2 TGTGCCAGCAGCCGTGGAGAGGAGGGGGGCGGCTACACCTTC CASSRGEEGGGYTF
14 TRBJ1-1 NA TRBD1 TRBV23-1 TGCGCCAGCCGCGAAGGCCCCGACAGGGGCGAAGCTTTCTTT CASREGPDRGEAFF
14 TRBJ2-7 NA TRBD1 TRBV5-4 TGTGCCAGCAGCCAGGACAGGGACCACTACGAGCAGTACTTC CASSQDRDHYEQYF
14 TRBJ1-1 NA TRBD1 TRBV2 TGTGCCAGCATAAGGGACAGGGGGAACACTGAAGCTTTCTTT CASIRDRGNTEAFF
12 TRBJ2-7 NA NA TRBV5-5 TGTGCCAGCACCGCGTCGGGCTACGAGCAGTACTTC CASTASGYEQYF
17 TRBJ1-5 NA NA TRBV19 TGTGCCAGTACTGAGTATATAGCGGGCGGGAGCAATCAGCCCCAGCATTTT CASTEYIAGGSNQPQHF
15 TRBJ1-2 NA TRBD1 TRBV7-2 TGTGCCAGCAGCCGCAGCTCCGGGACAGGCTTTGGCTACACCTTC CASSRSSGTGFGYTF